These 10 T cell receptor beta chains were all obtained from the same sample, sequenced in a study of T cells in tuberculosis. Profiled with immunoSEQ multiplex PCR; TCRdb holds only in-frame clones, not every one. Of tens of thousands of clones listed, over 90% are singletons. The specimen sequenced was PBMCs. The source of these receptors is a donor aged 10-35 years with latent tuberculosis or without tuberculosis infection.

This chain uses TRBV19 with TRBJ1-4; weak D call: TRBD1 (6 bases). This CDR3 is 18 amino acids long. Trimming took off 7 bases at V and 2 bases at J, with 23 bases between the two ends. Germline V gene sequence: CDR1 LNHDA, CDR2 SQIVND (reference sequence). The CDR3 loop is CASTNSQGRVVTNEKLFF. DNA of the CDR3: TGTGCCAGTACCAACTCTCAGGGGAGGGTGGTTACTAATGAAAAACTGTTTTTT.

The chain joins TRBV29-1 to TRBJ1-4, with TRBD1 matching over 7 bases. The V and J ends lost 5 bases and 8 bases, in that order; junction bases with no gene match: 5. CDR1 is SQVTM, CDR2 ANQGSEA, per germline. The CDR3 is 12 residues long. In DNA, the CDR3 is TGCAGCGTTTCGACAGGGTGGGAAAAACTGTTTTTT. This sequence encodes CSVSTGWEKLFF.

As concerns this clone: A much more abundant neighbour one base away suggests this may be a read error. This chain links TRBV18 with TRBJ1-5, with 7 bases identical to TRBD1. CDR3 length: 14 residues. V shed 7 bases, J shed 5 bases, and the junction held 8 bases outside the gene matches. Germline CDR1 reads KGHSH; CDR2 reads LQKENI. CDR3 loop: CASLPGQTYQPQHF. CDR3 nucleotide sequence: TGTGCCAGCTTACCGGGACAGACATATCAGCCCCAGCATTTT. The full variable domain, its missing parts supplied by reference TRBV18 and TRBJ1-5, is NAGVMQNPRHLVRRRGQEARLRCSPMKGHSHVYWYRQLPEEGLKFMVYLQKENIIDESGMPKERFSAEFPKEGPSILRIQQVVRGDSAAYFCASLPGQTYQPQHFGDGTRLSIL.

This clone was seen once. CDR3 sequence (DNA): TGTGCCAGCCGAGGGTTTATCTTTCATGGCTACACCTTC. Translating gives CASRGFIFHGYTF. The rearrangement links TRBV2 to TRBJ1-2; D gene uncertain. Trimming removed 8 bases from V and 6 bases from J, with 16 bases in between. This CDR3 is 13 amino acids long. In germline, CDR1 is SNHLY, CDR2 FYNNEI.

The chain couples TRBV7-8 to TRBJ2-1; possible D gene TRBD2, 5 bases. CDR1 and CDR2 from the germline V gene are SGHVS and FQNEAQ. CDR3 length equals 13 residues. Trimming took off 1 base at V and 7 bases at J, with 8 bases between the two ends. The CDR3 DNA reads TGTGCCAGCAGCTTAGTGACGGGGAATGAGCAGTTCTTC. The encoded protein is CASSLVTGNEQFF.

The genes are TRBV27 and TRBJ1-1, with TRBD1 as a possible D gene (6 bases). Germline V gives CDR1 MNHEY, CDR2 SMNVEV (reference sequence). The CDR3 length is 14 residues. V gave up 4 bases and J gave up 5 bases, with 14 bases separating them. As DNA, the CDR3 is TGTGCCAGCAGTTCTCAGGGGCTGGAGACTGAAGCTTTCTTT. Residues: CASSSQGLETEAFF.

The chain recombines TRBV27 with TRBJ2-3, with 10 bases lining up with TRBD2. The CDR3 has 16 amino acids. Germline V gene sequence: CDR1 MNHEY, CDR2 SMNVEV (reference sequence). Trimming at V came to 5 bases and at J to 0 bases, leaving 5 bases not matched to a gene. For the CDR3, the DNA is TGTGCCAGCAGTCTCTCGACTAGCGGGAGCACAGATACGCAGTATTTT. This encodes CASSLSTSGSTDTQYF.

The chain joins TRBV2 to TRBJ2-2; maybe TRBD2 (6 bases). Trimming removed 5 bases from V and 7 bases from J, with 20 bases in between. This CDR3 comprises 16 residues. Germline V gene sequence: CDR1 SNHLY, CDR2 FYNNEI. CDR3 sequence: CASSTNRDLSLGELFF. The CDR3 DNA reads as TGTGCCAGCAGTACCAACCGGGACTTAAGCCTCGGGGAGCTGTTTTTT. Full variable domain (missing parts from reference TRBV2 and TRBJ2-2): EPEVTQTPSHQVTQMGQEVILRCVPISNHLYFYWYRQILGQKVEFLVSFYNNEISEKSEIFDDQFSVERPDGSNFTLKIRSTKLEDSAMYFCASSTNRDLSLGELFFGEGSRLTVL.

This clone appeared once. The genes are TRBV6-4 and TRBJ2-2, with D perhaps matching TRBD1 (5 bases). Trimming took off 0 bases at V and 3 bases at J, with 14 bases between the two ends. The CDR3 runs to 17 residues. Germline CDR1 reads MRHNA; CDR2 reads SNTAGT. CDR3 protein: CASSDSPNRGYTGELFF. Here the CDR3 DNA reads TGTGCCAGCAGTGACTCGCCCAATAGGGGATACACCGGGGAGCTGTTTTTT.

V is TRBV30 and J is TRBJ2-6; 7 nucleotides match TRBD2. The CDR3 is made up of 14 amino acids. Per germline, CDR1 GTSNPN and CDR2 SVGIG (reference sequence). The V segment lost 5 bases and the J segment 2 bases; nucleotides outside the gene matches: 3. CDR3 in DNA: TGTGCCTGGGGCGGGGGTGCTGGGGCCAACGTCCTGACTTTC. Its protein product is CAWGGGAGANVLTF. Full variable domain (remainder filled in from reference TRBV30 and TRBJ2-6): SQTIHQWPATLVQPVGSPLSLECTVEGTSNPNLYWYRQAAGRGLQLLFYSVGIGQISSEVPQNLSASRPQDRQFILSSKKLLLSDSGFYLCAWGGGAGANVLTFGAGSRLTVL.